The next 9 T cell receptor beta chains were all read from a single sample in a study of identical twins. One entry per CDR3 protein, called by TCRdb with MiXCR from the 5' RACE reads. The sample records 450,000 or so distinct CDR3 sequences, 14% being singletons. The same sample was also studied in work on yellow fever vaccine responses in identical twins.

The sample consisted of CD4+ T cells sorted from blood. The receptors originated from a woman under 30 in good health.

This clonotype has only a few counts. The V call is TRBV10-3, the J call TRBJ2-2, with 10 bases matching TRBD2. The CDR3 contains 18 residues. V dropped 2 bases and J dropped 0; count of bases not matched to a gene: 6. Germline lookup yields CDR1 ENHRY and CDR2 SYGVKD. The CDR3 sequence is CAISEMFSGGTNTGELFF. The CDR3 DNA reads as TGTGCCATCAGTGAGATGTTTAGCGGGGGGACGAACACCGGGGAGCTGTTTTTT.

This clonotype has just a few counts. The chain combines TRBV7-9 with TRBJ2-1; no clear D. Germline lookup yields CDR1 SEHNR and CDR2 FQNEAQ (reference sequence). This CDR3 comprises 8 residues. V shed 10 bases and J shed 15 bases, with 10 bases lying between them. The CDR3 sequence: CATSLWFF. CDR3 DNA sequence: TGTGCCACCTCCTTGTGGTTCTTC. Full variable domain (missing parts from reference TRBV7-9 and TRBJ2-1): DTGVSQNPRHKITKRGQNVTFRCDPISEHNRLYWYRQTLGQGPEFLTYFQNEAQLEKSRLLSDRFSAERPKGSFSTLEIQRTEQGDSAMYLCATSLWFFGPGTRLTVL.

The sample holds a few counts of this clonotype. The gene calls are TRBV12-3 or TRBV12-4 and TRBJ1-5; perhaps TRBD1 as D (5 bases). The CDR3 runs 13 residues. Trimming stripped 7 bases from V and 1 base from J, with 8 bases between. The CDR3 bases are TGTGCCAGCAAGGGGCGGAGCAATCAGCCCCAGCATTTT. The encoded protein is CASKGRSNQPQHF.

The chain links TRBV4-3 to TRBJ2-7, with D possibly being TRBD1 or TRBD2 (5 bases each). The CDR3 totals 16 residues. Germline V gene lookup returns CDR1 LGHNA and CDR2 YSLEER. Trimming shortened V by 0 bases and J by 3 bases, and 15 bases separated the two germline ends. In DNA form, the CDR3 reads TGCGCCAGCAGCCAAGATTTCGACGGGGCCGGCTACGAGCAGTACTTC. Residues: CASSQDFDGAGYEQYF.

This clonotype was recorded at least ten times. CDR3 protein: CASSLTGTSGGNEQFF. The CDR3 nucleotides are TGCGCCAGCAGCTTGACCGGGACTAGCGGGGGCAATGAGCAGTTCTTC. The rearrangement links TRBV5-1 to TRBJ2-1; 14 bases align to TRBD2. The CDR3 contains 16 residues. J was trimmed by 6 bases and V by 1 base; bases with no gene match: 3. Germline V lookup: CDR1 SGHRS, CDR2 YFSETQ.

In this sample, this clonotype turned up a few times. V and J are TRBV2 and TRBJ2-5; the D call may be TRBD1 or TRBD2 (5 bases each). The CDR3 covers 12 residues. Germline CDR1 SNHLY, CDR2 FYNNEI. The V and J ends lost 7 bases and 9 bases respectively, with 15 bases between them. The chain's CDR3 is CASTRDPGAQYF. In DNA, the CDR3 is TGTGCCAGCACCCGGGACCCCGGGGCCCAGTACTTC.

This clonotype was seen a handful of times. The CDR3, as DNA: TGTGCCAGCAGTTTACGGGCCTCGGCTTTCTTT. This sequence encodes CASSLRASAFF. This chain joins TRBV12-3 or TRBV12-4 and TRBJ1-1, with D unresolved. The CDR3 is 11 residues long. Trimming left V 2 bases short and J 11 bases short, with 9 bases between.

CDR3: CASRPAGGSYGYTF. CDR3 DNA sequence: TGTGCCAGCCGCCCTGCGGGAGGGTCGTATGGCTACACCTTC. The chain employs TRBV5-6 and TRBJ1-2; D is uncertain. Germline-derived CDR1 and CDR2 are SGHDT and YYEEEE. The CDR3 runs to 14 residues. Trimming cost V 7 bases and J 5 bases, with 18 bases left between them.

CDR3 region: CAPIFGRSTDTQYF. CDR3 DNA sequence: TGTGCCCCAATTTTCGGAAGAAGCACAGATACGCAGTATTTT. The chain combines TRBV24-1 with TRBJ2-3; D gene ambiguous. The V end lost 12 bases, the J end lost 0 bases, and 15 bases lay between the germline ends. Germline V lookup: CDR1 KGHDR, CDR2 SFDVKD. There are 14 residues in the CDR3.